The clone carrying this T cell receptor beta chain turned up a few times. Its target is unknown. This specimen comes from a study of T cells in Graves' hyperthyroidism and ophthalmopathy. Study-wide points: Most expanded thyroid clonotypes above 0.001 recurred in blood.

TCR beta CDR3 regions were amplified from RNA. With the HTBI primer set, the TCR CDR3 went through a first round of RT-PCR. One entry per CDR3 protein, called by TCRdb with MiXCR from the multiplex PCR reads. The sample includes over 500,000 distinct CDR3 sequences, roughly 18% seen only once; the top ten take about 16%. Input material: blood. The TCR was taken from a young woman with Graves' ophthalmopathy.

CDR3 DNA sequence: TGTGCCAGCAGTACTAAGACAGGGGGGGGAGGCTACACCTTC. Amino acids: CASSTKTGGGGYTF. The chain couples TRBV6-1 to TRBJ1-2, with 9 bases fitting TRBD1. The junction had 9 bases not matched to a gene; V was cut back by 5 bases and J by 8 bases. This CDR3 has 14 amino acids. The germline gives CDR1 MNHNS, CDR2 SASEGT.